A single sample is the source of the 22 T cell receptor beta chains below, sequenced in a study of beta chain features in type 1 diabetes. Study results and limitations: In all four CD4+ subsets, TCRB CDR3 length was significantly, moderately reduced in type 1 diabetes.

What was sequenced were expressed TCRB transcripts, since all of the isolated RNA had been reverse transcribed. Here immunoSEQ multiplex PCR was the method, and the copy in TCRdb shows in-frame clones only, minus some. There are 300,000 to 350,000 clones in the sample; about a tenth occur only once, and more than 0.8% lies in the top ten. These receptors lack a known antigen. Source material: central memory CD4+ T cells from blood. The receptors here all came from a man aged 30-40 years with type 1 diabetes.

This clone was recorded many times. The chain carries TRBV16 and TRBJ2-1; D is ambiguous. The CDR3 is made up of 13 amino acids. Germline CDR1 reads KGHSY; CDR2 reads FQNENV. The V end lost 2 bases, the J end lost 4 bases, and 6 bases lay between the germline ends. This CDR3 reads CASSQGSYNEQFF. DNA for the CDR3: TGTGCCAGCAGCCAAGGCTCTTACAATGAGCAGTTCTTC.

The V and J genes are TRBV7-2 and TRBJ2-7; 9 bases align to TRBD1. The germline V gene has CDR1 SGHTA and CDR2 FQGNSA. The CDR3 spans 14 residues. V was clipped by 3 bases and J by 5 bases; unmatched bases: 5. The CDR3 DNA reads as TGTGCCAGCAGCTTCCGACAGGGGGTTAACGAGCAGTACTTC. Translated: CASSFRQGVNEQYF.

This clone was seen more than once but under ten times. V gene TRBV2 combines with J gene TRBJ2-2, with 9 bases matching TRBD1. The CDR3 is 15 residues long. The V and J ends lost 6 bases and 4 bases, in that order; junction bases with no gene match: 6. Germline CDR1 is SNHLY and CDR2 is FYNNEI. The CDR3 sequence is CASRHRGRVTGELFF. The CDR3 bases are TGTGCCAGCAGGCACAGGGGGCGGGTCACCGGGGAGCTGTTTTTT.

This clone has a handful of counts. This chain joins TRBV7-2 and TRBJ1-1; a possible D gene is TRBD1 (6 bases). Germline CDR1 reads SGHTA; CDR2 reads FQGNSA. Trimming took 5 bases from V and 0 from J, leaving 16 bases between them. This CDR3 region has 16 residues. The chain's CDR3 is CASSLQGRGVNTEAFF. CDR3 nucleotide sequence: TGTGCCAGCAGCCTTCAGGGGAGAGGGGTGAACACTGAAGCTTTCTTT.

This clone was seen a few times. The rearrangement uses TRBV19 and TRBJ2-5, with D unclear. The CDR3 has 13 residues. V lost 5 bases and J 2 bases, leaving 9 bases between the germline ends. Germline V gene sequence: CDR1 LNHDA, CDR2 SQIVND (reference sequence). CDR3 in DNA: TGTGCCAGTAGTGGCCAGAAACAAGAGACCCAGTACTTC. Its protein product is CASSGQKQETQYF.

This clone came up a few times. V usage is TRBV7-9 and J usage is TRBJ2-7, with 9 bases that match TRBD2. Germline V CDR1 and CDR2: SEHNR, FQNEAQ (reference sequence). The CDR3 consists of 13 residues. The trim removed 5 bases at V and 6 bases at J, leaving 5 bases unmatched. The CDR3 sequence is CASSPQTSGEQYF. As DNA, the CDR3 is TGTGCCAGCAGCCCTCAGACTAGCGGCGAGCAGTACTTC.

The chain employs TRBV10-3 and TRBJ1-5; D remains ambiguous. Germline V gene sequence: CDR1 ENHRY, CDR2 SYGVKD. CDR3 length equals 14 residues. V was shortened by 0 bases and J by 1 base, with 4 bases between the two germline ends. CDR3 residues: CAISESESNQPQHF. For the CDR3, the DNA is TGTGCCATCAGTGAGTCCGAGAGCAATCAGCCCCAGCATTTT.

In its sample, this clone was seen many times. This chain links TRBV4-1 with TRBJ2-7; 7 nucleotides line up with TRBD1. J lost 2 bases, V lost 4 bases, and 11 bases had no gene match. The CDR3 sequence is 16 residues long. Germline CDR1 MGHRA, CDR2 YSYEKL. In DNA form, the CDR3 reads TGCGCCAGCAGCCGCTCCCTCTTGAGGGGGCCCTACGAGCAGTACTTC. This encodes CASSRSLLRGPYEQYF.

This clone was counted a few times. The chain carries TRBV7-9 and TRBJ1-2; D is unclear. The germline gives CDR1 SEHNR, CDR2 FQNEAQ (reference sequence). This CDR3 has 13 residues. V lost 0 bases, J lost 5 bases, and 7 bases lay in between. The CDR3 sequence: CASSLAHGYGYTF. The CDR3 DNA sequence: TGTGCCAGCAGCTTAGCGCACGGTTATGGCTACACCTTC.

The CDR3 DNA sequence: TGTGCCAGCAGCGTAGGTCAGCCCTATGGCTACACCTTC. It is translated as CASSVGQPYGYTF. The chain has TRBV9 and TRBJ1-2; D remains ambiguous. This CDR3 region has 13 residues. Germline CDR1 is SGDLS and CDR2 is YYNGEE. V lost 0 bases and J lost 4, with 7 bases in between. The full variable domain, rest sourced from reference TRBV9 and TRBJ1-2, is DSGVTQTPKHLITATGQRVTLRCSPRSGDLSVYWYQQSLDQGLQFLIQYYNGEERAKGNILERFSAQQFPDLHSELNLSSLELGDSALYFCASSVGQPYGYTFGSGTRLTVV.

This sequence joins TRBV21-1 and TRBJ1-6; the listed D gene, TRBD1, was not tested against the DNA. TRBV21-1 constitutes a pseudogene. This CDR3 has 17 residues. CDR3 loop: CASSPPDRVLYNSPLHF. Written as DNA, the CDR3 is TGTGCCAGCAGCCCTCCGGACAGGGTCCTTTATAATTCACCCCTCCACTTT.

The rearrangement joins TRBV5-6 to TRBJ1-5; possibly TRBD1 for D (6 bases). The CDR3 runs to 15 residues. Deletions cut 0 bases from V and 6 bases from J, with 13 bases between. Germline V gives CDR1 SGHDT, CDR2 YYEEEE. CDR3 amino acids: CASSLAPGAGQPQHF. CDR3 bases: TGTGCCAGCAGCTTGGCCCCGGGGGCGGGTCAGCCCCAGCATTTT.

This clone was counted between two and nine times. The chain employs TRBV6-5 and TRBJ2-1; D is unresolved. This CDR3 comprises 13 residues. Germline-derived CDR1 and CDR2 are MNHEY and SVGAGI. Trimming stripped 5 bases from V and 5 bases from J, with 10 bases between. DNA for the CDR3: TGTGCCAGCAGTCAGCCCCAGGACAATGAGCAGTTCTTC. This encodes CASSQPQDNEQFF.

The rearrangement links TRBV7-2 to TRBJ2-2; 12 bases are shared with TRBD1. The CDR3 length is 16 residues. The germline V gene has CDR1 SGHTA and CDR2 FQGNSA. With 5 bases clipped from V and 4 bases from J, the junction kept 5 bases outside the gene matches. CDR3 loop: CASSPGGQGATGELFF. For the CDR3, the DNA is TGTGCCAGCAGCCCTGGGGGACAGGGGGCCACCGGGGAGCTGTTTTTT.

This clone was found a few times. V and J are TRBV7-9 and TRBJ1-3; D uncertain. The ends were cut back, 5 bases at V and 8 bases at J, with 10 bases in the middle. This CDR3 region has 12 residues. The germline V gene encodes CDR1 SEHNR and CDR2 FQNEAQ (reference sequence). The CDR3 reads CASSLYKDTIYF. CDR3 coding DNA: TGTGCCAGCAGCCTTTACAAGGACACCATATATTTT.

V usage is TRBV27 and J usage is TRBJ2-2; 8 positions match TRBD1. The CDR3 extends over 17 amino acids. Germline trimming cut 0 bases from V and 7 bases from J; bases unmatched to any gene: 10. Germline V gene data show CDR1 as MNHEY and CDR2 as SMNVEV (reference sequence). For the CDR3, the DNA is TGTGCCAGCAGTTTATCCGCGACAGGGGCGCCGATCGGGGAGCTGTTTTTT. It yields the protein CASSLSATGAPIGELFF.

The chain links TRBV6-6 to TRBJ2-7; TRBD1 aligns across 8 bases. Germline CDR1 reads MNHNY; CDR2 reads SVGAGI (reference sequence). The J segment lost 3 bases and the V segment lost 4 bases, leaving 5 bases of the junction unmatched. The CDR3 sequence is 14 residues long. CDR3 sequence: CASSSWTGNYEQYF. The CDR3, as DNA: TGTGCCAGCAGTTCCTGGACAGGGAACTACGAGCAGTACTTC.

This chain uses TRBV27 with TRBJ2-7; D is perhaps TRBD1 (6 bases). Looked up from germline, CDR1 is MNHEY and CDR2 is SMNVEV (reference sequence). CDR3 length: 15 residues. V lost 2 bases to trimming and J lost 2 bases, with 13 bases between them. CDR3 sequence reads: CASSLGYEGAYEQYF. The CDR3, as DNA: TGTGCCAGCAGTTTAGGATATGAGGGGGCCTACGAGCAGTACTTC.

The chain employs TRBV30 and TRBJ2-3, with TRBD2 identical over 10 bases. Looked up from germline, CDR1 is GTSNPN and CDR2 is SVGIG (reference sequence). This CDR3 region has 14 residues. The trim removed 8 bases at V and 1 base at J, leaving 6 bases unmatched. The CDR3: CARSGTSGTDTQYF. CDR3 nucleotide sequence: TGTGCCCGCTCCGGGACTAGCGGCACAGATACGCAGTATTTT.

This CDR3 is CASSLEEGASYEQYF. In nucleotides, the CDR3 is TGTGCCAGCAGCTTAGAAGAGGGGGCCTCCTACGAGCAGTACTTC. The genes are TRBV11-2 and TRBJ2-7, with 7 nucleotides matching TRBD1. Looked up from germline, CDR1 is SGHAT and CDR2 is FQNNGV. CDR3 length equals 15 residues. Trimming at V came to 0 bases and at J to 0 bases, leaving 2 bases not matched to a gene. Combining the CDR3 with reference TRBV11-2 and TRBJ2-7 gives the whole variable domain EAGVAQSPRYKIIEKRQSVAFWCNPISGHATLYWYQQILGQGPKLLIQFQNNGVVDDSQLPKDRFSAERLKGVDSTLKIQPAKLEDSAVYLCASSLEEGASYEQYFGPGTRLTVT.

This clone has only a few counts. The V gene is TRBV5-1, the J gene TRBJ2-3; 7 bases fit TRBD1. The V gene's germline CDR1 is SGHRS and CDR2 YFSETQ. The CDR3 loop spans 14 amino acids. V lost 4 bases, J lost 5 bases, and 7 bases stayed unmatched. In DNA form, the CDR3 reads TGCGCCAGCAGCACCATTCGACAGGGAGATACGCAGTATTTT. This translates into CASSTIRQGDTQYF.

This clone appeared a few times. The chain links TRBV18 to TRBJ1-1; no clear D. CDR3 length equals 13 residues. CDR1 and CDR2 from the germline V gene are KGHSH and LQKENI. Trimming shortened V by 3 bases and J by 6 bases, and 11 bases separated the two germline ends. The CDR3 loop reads CASSPLEVAEAFF. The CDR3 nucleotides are TGTGCCAGCTCACCCCTGGAAGTTGCTGAAGCTTTCTTT.